A single sample is the source of the 21 T cell receptor beta chains below, sequenced in a study of T-cell memory formation after mild COVID-19. TCRdb called the 5' RACE reads again in MiXCR, with one record for every CDR3 protein. The profile shows about 350,000 distinct CDR3 sequences, 20% of them singletons. Source material: PBMCs or a T cell subset sorted from them (not recorded which). These receptors were collected from a man younger than 35 who had mild COVID-19 (a few samples of this study predate the infection). Cell type and time point are not known.

This clonotype was seen at least ten times. V gene TRBV5-1 combines with J gene TRBJ2-1; D gene ambiguous. Deletions cut 4 bases from V and 5 bases from J, with 19 bases between. There are 16 residues in the CDR3. Germline V lookup: CDR1 SGHRS, CDR2 YFSETQ. The CDR3 bases are TGCGCCAGCAGCATGCCAGTCGGGTCGTCGGACAATGAGCAGTTCTTC. It encodes CASSMPVGSSDNEQFF.

V gene TRBV29-1 combines with J gene TRBJ1-1; tentative D call: TRBD1 (6 bases). V was shortened by 8 bases and J by 3 bases, with 13 bases between the two germline ends. Germline V gives CDR1 SQVTM, CDR2 ANQGSEA. This CDR3 is 12 amino acids long. CDR3 sequence (DNA): TGCAGCCCGACGGGACACGACACTGAAGCTTTCTTT. Encoded protein: CSPTGHDTEAFF.

This clonotype has just a few counts. The chain employs TRBV7-3 and TRBJ1-1; a weak D match, TRBD1 (5 bases). Germline CDR1 reads SGHTA; CDR2 reads FQGTGA. Trimming shortened V by 5 bases and J by 5 bases, and 12 bases separated the two germline ends. This CDR3 spans 13 amino acids. CDR3 sequence reads: CASSGGEGTEAFF. The CDR3 DNA is TGTGCCAGCAGCGGGGGTGAAGGTACTGAAGCTTTCTTT.

The chain employs TRBV11-2 and TRBJ2-3; D is possibly TRBD1 (6 bases). V was shortened by 0 bases and J by 5 bases, with 12 bases between the two germline ends. The CDR3 loop spans 15 amino acids. Germline V gives CDR1 SGHAT, CDR2 FQNNGV. For the CDR3, the DNA is TGTGCCAGCAGCTTAGACCGATACAGGGTAGATACGCAGTATTTT. This translates into CASSLDRYRVDTQYF.

The chain is built from TRBV7-3 and TRBJ2-3; 10 bases fit TRBD2. The CDR3 contains 17 residues. In germline, CDR1 is SGHTA, CDR2 FQGTGA. Trimming removed 5 bases from V and 7 bases from J; junction bases left unmatched: 15. The CDR3 nucleotides read TGTGCCAGCAGCCCGACTGAGCGGGGGGGCGGGAGGAATACGCAGTATTTT. It is translated as CASSPTERGGGRNTQYF.

The chain carries TRBV3-1 and TRBJ1-2; 7 bases fit TRBD1. Looked up from germline, CDR1 is LGHDT and CDR2 is YNNKEL (reference sequence). Losses at the gene ends were 3 bases for V and 5 bases for J; bases not matched to a gene: 9. This CDR3 has 15 residues. The CDR3 protein is CASSHTGATVYGYTF. CDR3 nucleotide sequence: TGTGCCAGCAGCCATACAGGGGCCACGGTTTATGGCTACACCTTC.

This clonotype has only a few counts. This sequence joins TRBV5-6 and TRBJ2-5, with 9 nucleotides matching TRBD1. The ends lost 4 bases at V and 6 bases at J; junction bases unmatched: 7. This CDR3 comprises 14 residues. Germline CDR1 is SGHDT and CDR2 is YYEEEE. This chain's CDR3 is CASSTQTGGQTQYF. The CDR3 coding sequence is TGTGCCAGCAGCACCCAGACAGGGGGTCAGACCCAGTACTTC.

The chain joins TRBV2 to TRBJ1-1, with TRBD1 matching over 7 bases. Germline-derived CDR1 and CDR2 are SNHLY and FYNNEI. This CDR3 comprises 13 residues. Losses at the gene ends were 7 bases for V and 5 bases for J; bases not matched to a gene: 7. As DNA, the CDR3 is TGTGCCAGCATGGGTCAGGGGGGTACTGAAGCTTTCTTT. It specifies CASMGQGGTEAFF.

This clonotype came up a few times. The rearrangement uses TRBV4-2 and TRBJ2-6; 8 bases agree with TRBD1. Germline V gene sequence: CDR1 LGHNA, CDR2 YNFKEQ. This CDR3 has 16 residues. J gave up 1 base and V 4 bases, and 3 bases lay outside the gene matches. The CDR3 DNA reads TGTGCCAGCAGCCTGGACAGGGTTTCTGGGGCCAACGTCCTGACTTTC. Protein: CASSLDRVSGANVLTF.

This clonotype occurred a few times. The chain carries TRBV28 and TRBJ1-4; tentative D call: TRBD1 (6 bases). CDR3 length equals 14 residues. Germline values: CDR1 MDHEN, CDR2 SYDVKM. V was shortened by 3 bases and J by 8 bases, with 13 bases between the two germline ends. Written as DNA, the CDR3 is TGTGCCAGCAGTTTCGGACCAGGGGACGAAAAACTGTTTTTT. Its translation: CASSFGPGDEKLFF.

In this sample, this clonotype turned up a few times. CDR3 loop: CASSLGTVYQPQHF. CDR3 in DNA: TGTGCCAGCAGTTTAGGGACAGTGTATCAGCCCCAGCATTTT. The chain couples TRBV12-3 or TRBV12-4 to TRBJ1-5; tentatively, D is TRBD1 (6 bases). The CDR3 covers 14 residues. Trimming pared 1 base from V and 5 bases from J, leaving 9 bases between.

The chain is built from TRBV2 and TRBJ2-3; D is perhaps TRBD2 (6 bases). The CDR3 covers 13 residues. Trimming left V 7 bases short and J 6 bases short, with 14 bases between. CDR1 is SNHLY and CDR2 is FYNNEI in the germline V gene. CDR3 region: CASKGLYIDTQYF. CDR3 sequence (DNA): TGTGCCAGCAAAGGACTATATATCGATACGCAGTATTTT.

This clonotype was observed a handful of times. The rearrangement joins TRBV5-1 to TRBJ2-2; D perhaps matches TRBD1 (6 bases). The V end was cut by 4 bases, the J end by 5 bases, with 15 bases between. This CDR3 region has 15 residues. Germline V gives CDR1 SGHRS, CDR2 YFSETQ. The CDR3 loop is CASSPTGYGTGELFF. In DNA, the CDR3 is TGCGCCAGCAGCCCAACAGGGTATGGAACCGGGGAGCTGTTTTTT.

This clonotype has a count of ten or more. The V call is TRBV5-4, the J call TRBJ2-1; weak D call: TRBD1 (6 bases). V shed 2 bases and J shed 6 bases, with 12 bases lying between them. From germline, CDR1 is SGHNT and CDR2 YYREEE (reference sequence). The CDR3 runs 14 residues. CDR3: CASSFGPGVNEQFF. For the CDR3, the DNA is TGTGCCAGCAGCTTCGGCCCAGGGGTCAATGAGCAGTTCTTC.

The chain employs TRBV5-1 and TRBJ2-2; TRBD1 might be the D (6 bases). Germline CDR1 is SGHRS and CDR2 is YFSETQ. The germline V and J ends were trimmed by 4 bases and 4 bases, with 14 bases remaining between them. The CDR3 totals 15 residues. The CDR3 sequence is CASSPAQGSTGELFF. In DNA, the CDR3 is TGCGCCAGCAGCCCGGCCCAGGGGAGCACCGGGGAGCTGTTTTTT.

Only a few counts were recorded for this clonotype. The chain recombines TRBV10-3 with TRBJ2-3; weak D call: TRBD1 (5 bases). V dropped 3 bases and J dropped 0 bases, with 7 bases sitting between them. CDR3 length equals 14 residues. Germline V CDR1 and CDR2: ENHRY, SYGVKD. CDR3 nucleotide sequence: TGTGCCATCAGTGAACAGGCTAGCACAGATACGCAGTATTTT. Residues: CAISEQASTDTQYF.

The chain is built from TRBV20-1 and TRBJ2-4, with 7 nucleotides matching TRBD1. Germline loops: CDR1 DFQATT, CDR2 SNEGSKA (reference sequence). The CDR3 runs 16 residues. V lost 2 bases to trimming and J lost 8 bases; unmatched junction nucleotides: 15. For the CDR3, the DNA is TGCAGTGCTAGACCGACATTCCTAAACAGGGGACACATTCAGTACTTC. It encodes CSARPTFLNRGHIQYF.

The rearrangement links TRBV11-2 to TRBJ2-3; 7 bases align to TRBD2. Germline values: CDR1 SGHAT, CDR2 FQNNGV. The CDR3 length is 17 residues. The J segment lost 1 base and the V segment lost 1 base, leaving 8 bases of the junction unmatched. The CDR3 reads CASSLVAYRGGTDTQYF. For the CDR3, the DNA is TGTGCCAGCAGCTTAGTCGCTTACCGGGGGGGCACAGATACGCAGTATTTT.

This clonotype showed up just a few times. The chain links TRBV29-1 to TRBJ2-3, with no clear D. The V end lost 2 bases, the J end lost 2 bases, and 5 bases lay between the germline ends. The CDR3 loop spans 12 amino acids. The germline gives CDR1 SQVTM, CDR2 ANQGSEA. CDR3 amino acids: CSVETSTDTQYF. The CDR3 bases are TGCAGCGTTGAAACCTCCACAGATACGCAGTATTTT.

V is TRBV5-5 and J is TRBJ1-2, with D perhaps matching TRBD1 (5 bases). The germline gives CDR1 SGHKS, CDR2 YYEKEE (reference sequence). The V gene lost 1 base and the J gene lost 8 bases, with 21 bases spanning the gap. This CDR3 region has 16 residues. CDR3 nucleotide sequence: TGTGCCAGCAGCTTGTATTTGGACAACCCTCCCGGCGGCTACACCTTC. Translating gives CASSLYLDNPPGGYTF.

This clonotype was observed a handful of times. The J gene is TRBJ2-3, the V gene TRBV12-3 or TRBV12-4, with D perhaps matching TRBD1 (6 bases). V was pared by 6 bases and J by 4 bases, with 14 bases between. The CDR3 spans 14 residues. CDR3 nucleotides: TGTGCCAGCAGCCCCAGGGGAAAGGCAGATACGCAGTATTTT. Protein: CASSPRGKADTQYF.